The clone carrying this TCR beta chain was observed a single time. V was cut by 3 bases and J by 2 bases, with 11 bases left in between. The CDR3 loop spans 14 amino acids. CDR1 is SGHAT, CDR2 FQNNGV, per germline. Survey-level immunoSEQ sequencing profiled the TCR beta repertoire. Some clones are missing from TCRdb's copy, which holds only in-frame ones; the method was immunoSEQ multiplex PCR. The table has tens of thousands of clones, about 93% seen once. The sequence derives from a man in his forties or fifties with rheumatoid arthritis. Sequenced material: PBMCs. The chain couples TRBV11-2 to TRBJ2-7; tentative D call: TRBD1 (5 bases). The CDR3 coding sequence is TGTGCCAGCAGCTTTATAGACAGTGCCTACGAGCAGTACTTC. Encoded protein: CASSFIDSAYEQYF.